Below are 31 T cell receptor beta chains sequenced from a single sample in a study of vaccination and CD4 T cells after COVID-19. Cultured CD4+ T-cell DNA underwent Oncomine TCR Beta short-read sequencing. TCRdb called the PCR reads again in MiXCR, with one record for every CDR3 protein. The table lists about 17,000 distinct CDR3 sequences, around 47% of them singletons. For these TCRs, the target antigens are not known. Stated treatment: roughly nine-day PBMC culture with coronavirus spike peptide pools or control peptides (ViraFEST assay). Sequencing used CD4+ T cells from blood, cultured in vitro, obtained before SARS-CoV-2 vaccination. These TCRs come from a human donor who had recovered from COVID-19.

The chain employs TRBV19 and TRBJ1-5; a weak D match, TRBD1 (6 bases). The CDR3 is 14 residues long. V was pared by 3 bases and J by 5 bases, with 11 bases between. Germline V gene data show CDR1 as LNHDA and CDR2 as SQIVND (reference sequence). The CDR3 nucleotides read TGTGCCAGTAGTATTTTGGGGGCACATCAGCCCCAGCATTTT. Protein sequence: CASSILGAHQPQHF.

In this sample, this clonotype turned up a few times. This chain joins TRBV6-1 and TRBJ1-6, with no clear D. Germline CDR1 reads MNHNS; CDR2 reads SASEGT. This CDR3 region has 14 residues. The V end was cut by 5 bases, the J end by 4 bases, with 9 bases between. The CDR3 is CASSRTDYNSPLHF. The CDR3 coding sequence is TGTGCCAGCAGTCGGACGGATTATAATTCACCCCTCCACTTT.

CDR3: CASSQERTGAGTEAFF. The DNA for the CDR3 is TGTGCCAGCAGCCAAGAAAGGACAGGGGCTGGCACTGAAGCTTTCTTT. V usage is TRBV4-2 and J usage is TRBJ1-1; 9 bases are shared with TRBD1. Trimming cost V 0 bases and J 4 bases; bases outside gene matches: 6. The CDR3 consists of 16 residues. Per germline, CDR1 LGHNA and CDR2 YNFKEQ.

V usage is TRBV27 and J usage is TRBJ2-5; perhaps D is TRBD1 or TRBD2 (6 bases each). CDR3 length equals 12 residues. V dropped 6 bases and J dropped 5 bases, with 10 bases sitting between them. CDR1 and CDR2 from the germline V gene are MNHEY and SMNVEV (reference sequence). CDR3 loop: CASRGGFETQYF. CDR3 nucleotide sequence: TGTGCCAGCAGGGGGGGCTTTGAGACCCAGTACTTC.

This rearrangement joins TRBV10-2 to TRBJ1-5; 8 nucleotides line up with TRBD1. The V segment lost 0 bases and the J segment 7 bases; nucleotides outside the gene matches: 2. The germline gives CDR1 WSHSY, CDR2 SAAADI. This CDR3 contains 14 residues. DNA for the CDR3: TGCGCCAGCAGTGAGTCGACAGGGGTACAGCCCCAGCATTTT. Translation gives CASSESTGVQPQHF.

The rearrangement joins TRBV20-1 to TRBJ2-1; 10 bases line up with TRBD2. Germline CDR1 reads DFQATT; CDR2 reads SNEGSKA (reference sequence). The CDR3 consists of 15 residues. Trimming cost V 0 bases and J 4 bases; bases outside gene matches: 3. Here the CDR3 reads CSARESGREYNEQFF. DNA of the CDR3: TGCAGTGCTAGAGAGAGCGGGAGGGAATACAATGAGCAGTTCTTC.

The chain employs TRBV2 and TRBJ2-4, with a weak D call TRBD2 (5 bases). CDR3 length: 14 amino acids. V lost 7 bases, J lost 3 bases, and 13 bases lay in between. Germline CDR1 SNHLY, CDR2 FYNNEI. The CDR3, as DNA: TGTGCCAGCAATAGAGCGGCGGGCAAAAACATTCAGTACTTC. This translates into CASNRAAGKNIQYF.

The CDR3, as DNA: TGTGCCAGCAGAACGGGACAGGGGGCGTATAGCACAGATACGCAGTATTTT. This sequence encodes CASRTGQGAYSTDTQYF. This rearrangement joins TRBV2 to TRBJ2-3; 12 nucleotides line up with TRBD1. The CDR3 sequence is 17 residues long. Germline CDR1 SNHLY, CDR2 FYNNEI. Trimming took 6 bases from V and 0 from J; bases not matched to a gene: 7.

A few counts support this clonotype. The V call is TRBV15, the J call TRBJ1-6; D unresolved. The CDR3 consists of 15 residues. V was shortened by 0 bases and J by 9 bases, with 12 bases between the two germline ends. Looked up from germline, CDR1 is LNHNV and CDR2 is YYDKDF (reference sequence). This CDR3 is CATSRDSSIGSPLHF. CDR3 nucleotide sequence: TGTGCCACCAGCAGAGATAGCTCTATTGGTTCACCCCTCCACTTT.

The chain links TRBV7-2 to TRBJ2-2, with TRBD2 identical over 8 bases. V was pared by 6 bases and J by 7 bases, with 7 bases of the junction left unmatched. This CDR3 is built from 14 residues. In germline, CDR1 is SGHTA, CDR2 FQGNSA. The CDR3 reads CASRGREAGGELFF. The CDR3 bases are TGTGCCAGCAGAGGGCGGGAGGCGGGCGGGGAGCTGTTTTTT.

This chain links TRBV10-2 with TRBJ1-6; 12 bases map to TRBD1. Germline V gene sequence: CDR1 WSHSY, CDR2 SAAADI. The V gene end was trimmed by 6 bases and the J gene end by 5 bases; junction bases not matched to a gene: 8. The CDR3 is made up of 17 amino acids. CDR3 sequence reads: CASRAGTGGVNNSPLHF. The CDR3 DNA follows: TGCGCCAGCAGGGCGGGGACAGGGGGCGTCAATAATTCACCCCTCCACTTT.

The V call is TRBV7-2, the J call TRBJ2-3; D is ambiguous. CDR1 is SGHTA and CDR2 is FQGNSA in the germline V gene. The germline V and J ends were trimmed by 5 bases and 0 bases, with 12 bases remaining between them. CDR3 size: 15 residues. The CDR3 DNA is TGTGCCAGCAGCCTAGATGATTTCAGCACAGATACGCAGTATTTT. Its protein product is CASSLDDFSTDTQYF.

V usage is TRBV30 and J usage is TRBJ1-2; the match to TRBD1 covers 11 bases. V was pared by 5 bases and J by 8 bases, with 7 bases of the junction left unmatched. Germline lookup yields CDR1 GTSNPN and CDR2 SVGIG (reference sequence). The CDR3 covers 13 residues. Here the CDR3 DNA reads TGTGCCTGGGGGGACAGGGGGTCGGGCGGCTACACCTTC. It codes for CAWGDRGSGGYTF.

The rearrangement joins TRBV7-8 to TRBJ2-5; no clear D. Germline CDR1 reads SGHVS; CDR2 reads FQNEAQ. This CDR3 region has 13 residues. V was cut by 0 bases and J by 2 bases, with 4 bases left in between. The CDR3 region is CASSLAQQETQYF. The CDR3 region has the DNA TGTGCCAGCAGCTTAGCACAGCAAGAGACCCAGTACTTC. The full variable domain, with the rest looked up from reference TRBV7-8 and TRBJ2-5, is GAGVSQSPRYKVAKRGQDVALRCDPISGHVSLFWYQQALGQGPEFLTYFQNEAQLDKSGLPSDRFFAERPEGSVSTLKIQRTQQEDSAVYLCASSLAQQETQYFGPGTRLLVL.

V usage is TRBV25-1 and J usage is TRBJ2-5; TRBD2 matches 7 bases. After removal of 6 bases from V and 7 bases from J, the junction contained 5 bases not matched to a gene. The CDR3 loop spans 12 amino acids. The germline CDR1 and CDR2 sequences are MGHDK and SYGVNS. The CDR3 coding sequence is TGTGCCAGCAGCCGACCGGGGGGGACCCAGTACTTC. This encodes CASSRPGGTQYF.

This clonotype was seen a few times. The chain recombines TRBV20-1 with TRBJ2-5, with 9 bases fitting TRBD2. This CDR3 region has 16 residues. The V and J ends lost 0 bases and 2 bases, in that order; junction bases with no gene match: 7. CDR1 is DFQATT, CDR2 SNEGSKA, per germline (reference sequence). In DNA, the CDR3 is TGCAGTGCTAGAGATATGGCCAGCGGGAGGCAAGAGACCCAGTACTTC. The encoded protein is CSARDMASGRQETQYF.

This clonotype has a handful of counts. V usage is TRBV24-1 and J usage is TRBJ2-1, with TRBD2 matching 8 bases. J gave up 5 bases and V 3 bases, and 8 bases lay outside the gene matches. CDR1 KGHDR and CDR2 SFDVKD come from the germline V gene. The CDR3 has 16 residues. The CDR3 here is CATSDLRGGQHNEQFF. In DNA form, the CDR3 reads TGTGCCACCAGTGATCTTCGGGGGGGCCAACACAATGAGCAGTTCTTC.

As DNA, the CDR3 is TGTGCCAGCAGCTTATATGGGCCTGGCGCCGGGGAGCTGTTTTTT. This translates into CASSLYGPGAGELFF. The chain employs TRBV7-2 and TRBJ2-2, with D unresolved. The ends were cut back, 2 bases at V and 6 bases at J, with 13 bases in the middle. The germline V gene has CDR1 SGHTA and CDR2 FQGNSA. The CDR3 consists of 15 residues.

This rearrangement joins TRBV7-9 to TRBJ2-2; D may be TRBD2 (5 bases). The V end lost 4 bases, the J end lost 2 bases, and 17 bases lay between the germline ends. CDR1 and CDR2 from the germline V gene are SEHNR and FQNEAQ (reference sequence). The CDR3 extends over 17 amino acids. CDR3 protein: CASSSWPGRGNTGELFF. The CDR3 DNA reads as TGTGCCAGCAGCTCTTGGCCTGGACGGGGTAACACCGGGGAGCTGTTTTTT.

The V gene is TRBV15, the J gene TRBJ1-1, with D hard to call. The CDR3 length is 14 residues. Trimming shortened V by 0 bases and J by 3 bases, and 8 bases separated the two germline ends. CDR1 and CDR2 (germline): LNHNV, YYDKDF (reference sequence). CDR3 nucleotide sequence: TGTGCCACCAGCAGAGATATCCGGGACACTGAAGCTTTCTTT. It specifies CATSRDIRDTEAFF.

Only one count was recorded for this clonotype. The J gene is TRBJ1-2, the V gene TRBV5-1; 7 bases agree with TRBD1. The ends lost 2 bases at V and 4 bases at J; junction bases unmatched: 2. CDR1 is SGHRS, CDR2 YFSETQ, per germline. The CDR3 is 13 residues long. In nucleotides, the CDR3 is TGCGCCAGCAGCTTCCGGGACAGCTATGGCTACACCTTC. It codes for CASSFRDSYGYTF.

The J gene is TRBJ2-2, the V gene TRBV5-1; D not resolved. The CDR3 is 15 residues long. V was shortened by 0 bases and J by 0 bases, with 6 bases between the two germline ends. Germline V gene data show CDR1 as SGHRS and CDR2 as YFSETQ. The CDR3 loop reads CASSLGAANTGELFF. The CDR3 DNA reads TGCGCCAGCAGCTTGGGTGCTGCGAACACCGGGGAGCTGTTTTTT. Drawing the rest from reference TRBV5-1 and TRBJ2-2, the complete variable domain is KAGVTQTPRYLIKTRGQQVTLSCSPISGHRSVSWYQQTPGQGLQFLFEYFSETQRNKGNFPGRFSGRQFSNSRSEMNVSTLELGDSALYLCASSLGAANTGELFFGEGSRLTVL.

As to this clonotype: Sequence at one end of the junction differs from germline and may be a read error. The chain links TRBV7-2 to TRBJ1-1; 7 bases map to TRBD1. In germline, CDR1 is SGHTA, CDR2 FQGNSA. The CDR3 loop spans 17 amino acids. In nucleotides, the CDR3 is TGTGCCAGCAGCTTAGGCGGGCAGGGGGTCTTGAAAACTGAAGCTTTCTTT. The encoded protein is CASSLGGQGVLKTEAFF.

The chain employs TRBV20-1 and TRBJ1-5; D gene ambiguous. V lost 1 base and J lost 0, with 10 bases in between. Germline CDR1 DFQATT, CDR2 SNEGSKA (reference sequence). The CDR3 has 15 amino acids. CDR3 in DNA: TGCAGTGCTAGAGGAAGCACGACTAGCAATCAGCCCCAGCATTTT. This sequence encodes CSARGSTTSNQPQHF.

The genes are TRBV12-3 or TRBV12-4 and TRBJ2-3; no reliable D call. The CDR3 extends over 13 amino acids. Trimming stripped 3 bases from V and 1 base from J, with 5 bases between. CDR3 nucleotide sequence: TGTGCCAGCAGTTTTGGCCGCACAGATACGCAGTATTTT. It specifies CASSFGRTDTQYF.

Worth noting for this clonotype: Its ends do not fully match the called genes, so a read error is possible. The chain carries TRBV19 and TRBJ2-3, with D perhaps TRBD1 (6 bases). The CDR3 is 14 residues long. Germline CDR1 and CDR2: LNHDA and SQIVND (reference sequence). CDR3 loop: CASSLDRSTDTQYF. CDR3 nucleotides: TGTGCCAGTAGTTTAGACAGGAGCACAGATACGCAGTATTTT.

The chain uses TRBV19 and TRBJ1-2; 7 nucleotides line up with TRBD1. The CDR3 consists of 14 residues. CDR1 and CDR2 (germline): LNHDA, SQIVND (reference sequence). V dropped 4 bases and J dropped 6; count of bases not matched to a gene: 8. The CDR3 reads CASSRQGLDHGYTF. CDR3 sequence (DNA): TGTGCCAGTAGTAGACAGGGTCTCGATCATGGCTACACCTTC.

The chain couples TRBV2 to TRBJ2-2; D is unclear. CDR3 length: 15 amino acids. Between the trimmed V and J ends, which lost 5 bases and 0 bases, there was a span of 10 bases. Germline assignment: CDR1 SNHLY and CDR2 FYNNEI. CDR3 amino acids: CASSITRPNTGELFF. The DNA of the CDR3 is TGTGCCAGCAGTATTACTCGGCCGAACACCGGGGAGCTGTTTTTT.

This chain connects TRBV10-3 to TRBJ2-3; 7 bases align to TRBD2. Germline V gene sequence: CDR1 ENHRY, CDR2 SYGVKD. This CDR3 has 15 residues. With 3 bases clipped from V and 1 base from J, the junction kept 4 bases outside the gene matches. CDR3 protein: CAISEGGGGTDTQYF. In nucleotides, the CDR3 is TGTGCCATCAGTGAAGGCGGGGGTGGCACAGATACGCAGTATTTT.

The chain links TRBV19 to TRBJ1-1; D is unresolved. Trimming cost V 6 bases and J 0 bases, with 8 bases left between them. The germline V gene has CDR1 LNHDA and CDR2 SQIVND (reference sequence). The CDR3 extends over 13 amino acids. This CDR3 is CASSQTMNTEAFF. In nucleotides, the CDR3 is TGTGCCAGTAGCCAAACAATGAACACTGAAGCTTTCTTT.

This chain uses TRBV27 with TRBJ1-2; 8 nucleotides align to TRBD1. V shed 6 bases, J shed 8 bases, and the junction held 8 bases outside the gene matches. CDR1 and CDR2 from the germline V gene are MNHEY and SMNVEV (reference sequence). The CDR3 covers 13 residues. The CDR3 reads CASRYRTGIGYTF. The CDR3, as DNA: TGTGCCAGCAGATATAGGACAGGGATCGGCTACACCTTC.